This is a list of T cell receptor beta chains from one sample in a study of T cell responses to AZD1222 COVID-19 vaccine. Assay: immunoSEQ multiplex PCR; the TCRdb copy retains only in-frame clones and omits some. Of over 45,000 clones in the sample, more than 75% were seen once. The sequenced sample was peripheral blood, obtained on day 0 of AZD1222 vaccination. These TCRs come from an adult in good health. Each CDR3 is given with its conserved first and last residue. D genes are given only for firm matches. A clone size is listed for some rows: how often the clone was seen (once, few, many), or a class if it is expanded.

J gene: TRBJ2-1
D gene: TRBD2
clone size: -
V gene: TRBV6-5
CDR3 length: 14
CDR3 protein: CASVGLAGGGEQFF
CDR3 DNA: TGTGCCAGCGTTGGCCTAGCGGGAGGTGGGGAGCAGTTCTTC

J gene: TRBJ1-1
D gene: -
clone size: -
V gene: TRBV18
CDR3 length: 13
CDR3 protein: CASSPTENTEAFF
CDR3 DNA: TGTGCCAGCTCACCCACCGAGAACACTGAAGCTTTCTTT

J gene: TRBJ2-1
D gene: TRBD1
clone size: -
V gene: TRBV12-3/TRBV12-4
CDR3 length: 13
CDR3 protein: CASSSGQANEQFF
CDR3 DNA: TGTGCCAGCAGTTCGGGACAGGCCAATGAGCAGTTCTTC

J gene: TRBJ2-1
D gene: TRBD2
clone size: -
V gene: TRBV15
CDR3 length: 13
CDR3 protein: CATSRDSAGERFF
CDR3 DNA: TGTGCCACCAGCAGAGATAGTGCGGGAGAGCGGTTCTTC

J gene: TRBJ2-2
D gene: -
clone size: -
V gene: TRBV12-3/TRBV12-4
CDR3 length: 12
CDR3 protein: CASSPNDGELFF
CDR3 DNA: TGTGCCAGCAGTCCAAACGATGGGGAGCTGTTTTTT

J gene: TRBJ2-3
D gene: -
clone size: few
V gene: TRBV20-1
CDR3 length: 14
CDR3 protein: CSASSTSVSDTQYF
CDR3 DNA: TGCAGTGCTAGTTCAACTAGTGTCTCAGATACGCAGTATTTT

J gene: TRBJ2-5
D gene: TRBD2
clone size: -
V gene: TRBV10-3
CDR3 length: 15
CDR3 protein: CAISPSGRAQETQYF
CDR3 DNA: TGTGCCATCAGTCCTAGCGGGAGGGCCCAAGAGACCCAGTACTTC

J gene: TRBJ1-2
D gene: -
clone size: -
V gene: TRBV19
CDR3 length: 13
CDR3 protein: CASSIIGLRGYTF
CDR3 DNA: TGTGCCAGTAGTATCATCGGGTTACGGGGCTACACCTTC

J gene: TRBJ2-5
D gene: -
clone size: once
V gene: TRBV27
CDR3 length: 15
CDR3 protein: CASSLSSPGAETQYF
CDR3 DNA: TGTGCCAGCAGTTTATCTTCCCCAGGTGCAGAGACCCAGTACTTC

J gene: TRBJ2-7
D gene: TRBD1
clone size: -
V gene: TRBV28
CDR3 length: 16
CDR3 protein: CASRLGTGRSSYEQYF
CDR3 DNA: TGTGCCAGCAGGCTAGGGACAGGACGAAGCTCCTACGAGCAGTACTTC

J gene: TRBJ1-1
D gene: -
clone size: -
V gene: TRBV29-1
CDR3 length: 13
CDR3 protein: CSVTDTMNTEAFF
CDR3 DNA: TGCAGCGTGACAGACACTATGAACACTGAAGCTTTCTTT

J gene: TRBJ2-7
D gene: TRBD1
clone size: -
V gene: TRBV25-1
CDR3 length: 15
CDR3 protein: CASSARTGGFYEQYF
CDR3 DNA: TGTGCCAGCAGTGCCCGGACAGGGGGATTCTACGAGCAGTACTTC

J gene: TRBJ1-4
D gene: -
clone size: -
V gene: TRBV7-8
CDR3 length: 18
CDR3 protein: CASSLSVNPGRGEEKLFF
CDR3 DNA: TGTGCCAGCAGCTTAAGTGTAAACCCGGGACGCGGGGAAGAAAAACTGTTTTTT

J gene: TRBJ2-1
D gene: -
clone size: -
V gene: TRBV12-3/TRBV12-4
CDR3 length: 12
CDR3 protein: CASSSLHNEQFF
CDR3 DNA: TGTGCCAGCAGTTCCCTCCACAATGAGCAGTTCTTC

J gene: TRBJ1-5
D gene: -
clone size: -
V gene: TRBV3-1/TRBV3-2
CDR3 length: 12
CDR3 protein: CASSPSIGPQHF
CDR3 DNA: TGTGCCAGCAGCCCTTCGATCGGGCCCCAGCATTTT

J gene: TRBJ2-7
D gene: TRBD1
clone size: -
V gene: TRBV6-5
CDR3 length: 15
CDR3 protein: CASSPQGARGYEQYF
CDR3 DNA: TGTGCCAGCAGTCCACAGGGGGCCCGTGGCTACGAGCAGTACTTC

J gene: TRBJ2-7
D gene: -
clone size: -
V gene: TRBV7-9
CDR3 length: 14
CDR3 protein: CASSLETSFHEQYF
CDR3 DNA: TGTGCCAGCAGCTTAGAGACTAGTTTCCACGAGCAGTACTTC

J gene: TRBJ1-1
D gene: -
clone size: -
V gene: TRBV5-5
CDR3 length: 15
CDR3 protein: CASSFIPGENTEAFF
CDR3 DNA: TGTGCCAGCAGCTTTATTCCAGGGGAGAACACTGAAGCTTTCTTT

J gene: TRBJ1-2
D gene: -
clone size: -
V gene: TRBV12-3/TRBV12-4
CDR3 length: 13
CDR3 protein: CASTETGGYGYTF
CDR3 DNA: TGTGCCAGCACCGAGACCGGGGGCTATGGCTACACCTTC

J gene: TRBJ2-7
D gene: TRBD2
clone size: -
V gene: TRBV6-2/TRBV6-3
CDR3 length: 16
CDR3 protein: CASSYGSAGGAYEQYF
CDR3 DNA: TGTGCCAGCAGTTACGGGTCGGCGGGAGGAGCCTACGAGCAGTACTTC

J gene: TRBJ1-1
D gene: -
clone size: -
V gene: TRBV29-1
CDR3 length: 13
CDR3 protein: CSVDKGGHTEAFF
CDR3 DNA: TGCAGCGTTGATAAGGGCGGGCACACTGAAGCTTTCTTT

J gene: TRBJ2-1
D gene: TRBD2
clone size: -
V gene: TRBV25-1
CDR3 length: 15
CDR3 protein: CASSALAGEADEQFF
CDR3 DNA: TGTGCCAGCAGTGCTCTAGCGGGAGAGGCCGATGAGCAGTTCTTC

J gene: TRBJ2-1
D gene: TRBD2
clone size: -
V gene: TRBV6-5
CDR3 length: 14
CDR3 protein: CASSPSGEYNEQFF
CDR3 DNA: TGTGCCAGCAGTCCTAGCGGGGAGTACAATGAGCAGTTCTTC